The 32 T cell receptor beta chains below come from one sample, sequenced in a study of T cell responses to AZD1222 COVID-19 vaccine. Produced via immunoSEQ multiplex PCR; TCRdb's table is partial and in-frame only. The sample consists of 45,000 to 65,000 clones, 80% to 90% of them appearing once. Sample: peripheral blood, taken 28 days after the second AZD1222 dose. Receptor source: an adult who received the AZD1222 COVID-19 vaccine.

This clone was found once. V is TRBV18 and J is TRBJ2-7; either TRBD1 or TRBD2 may fit D (7 bases each). Germline CDR1 reads KGHSH; CDR2 reads LQKENI. Trimming took 6 bases from V and 2 from J, leaving 17 bases between them. This CDR3 is built from 15 residues. The CDR3 reads CASSPGRGRTYEQYF. The CDR3, as DNA: TGTGCCAGCTCCCCGGGGAGGGGGCGCACCTACGAGCAGTACTTC.

The chain employs TRBV2 and TRBJ1-1; D unresolved. Germline V gene lookup returns CDR1 SNHLY and CDR2 FYNNEI. Trimming removed 3 bases at V and 5 bases at J, with 10 bases between. The length of the CDR3 is 13 residues. In DNA form, the CDR3 reads TGTGCCAGCAGTGAGATGCGCAGAACTGAAGCTTTCTTT. Its protein product is CASSEMRRTEAFF.

V and J are TRBV5-6 and TRBJ2-1, with 8 bases that match TRBD2. Germline CDR1 is SGHDT and CDR2 is YYEEEE. V shed 4 bases, J shed 13 bases, and the junction held 7 bases outside the gene matches. The CDR3 is 12 residues long. In DNA, the CDR3 is TGTGCCAGCAGCCGGGGGCGGGAGGCACAGTTCTTC. Encoded protein: CASSRGREAQFF.

V and J are TRBV28 and TRBJ1-4; D gene uncertain. The V end lost 6 bases, the J end lost 8 bases, and 10 bases lay between the germline ends. Germline loops: CDR1 MDHEN, CDR2 SYDVKM. The CDR3 is made up of 12 amino acids. The CDR3 here is CASRTGSEKLFF. Here the CDR3 DNA reads TGTGCCAGCAGGACCGGGAGCGAAAAACTGTTTTTT. The entire variable domain, with the rest obtained from reference TRBV28 and TRBJ1-4, is as follows: DVKVTQSSRYLVKRTGEKVFLECVQDMDHENMFWYRQDPGLGLRLIYFSYDVKMKEKGDIPEGYSVSREKKERFSLILESASTNQTSMYLCASRTGSEKLFFGSGTQLSVL.

In this sample, this clone turned up a few times. J is TRBJ1-1 and V is TRBV5-1; weak D call: TRBD1 (6 bases). The CDR3 extends over 15 amino acids. Germline assignment: CDR1 SGHRS and CDR2 YFSETQ. V was trimmed by 0 bases and J by 2 bases, leaving 11 bases between them. The chain's CDR3 is CASSLAGGPNTEAFF. For the CDR3, the DNA is TGCGCCAGCAGCTTGGCCGGGGGCCCCAACACTGAAGCTTTCTTT. The variable domain in full, with the rest retrieved from reference TRBV5-1 and TRBJ1-1, is KAGVTQTPRYLIKTRGQQVTLSCSPISGHRSVSWYQQTPGQGLQFLFEYFSETQRNKGNFPGRFSGRQFSNSRSEMNVSTLELGDSALYLCASSLAGGPNTEAFFGQGTRLTVV.

This clone was counted between two and nine times. The V call is TRBV19, the J call TRBJ1-5; 7 bases match TRBD1. V lost 0 bases to trimming and J lost 6 bases; unmatched junction nucleotides: 8. CDR3 length: 16 amino acids. Germline CDR1 and CDR2: LNHDA and SQIVND (reference sequence). CDR3 sequence (DNA): TGTGCCAGTAGTATAGATGTGGGACAGTCGGGTCAGCCCCAGCATTTT. This encodes CASSIDVGQSGQPQHF.

This chain links TRBV30 with TRBJ1-3; no clear D. Trimming cost V 1 base and J 0 bases, with 7 bases left between them. Germline loops: CDR1 GTSNPN, CDR2 SVGIG (reference sequence). This CDR3 region has 14 residues. The CDR3 region is CAWSGDTSGNTIYF. The CDR3 DNA sequence: TGTGCCTGGAGTGGGGATACCTCTGGAAACACCATATATTTT.

The chain joins TRBV4-1 to TRBJ2-7, with D possibly matching TRBD2 (6 bases). CDR1 is MGHRA, CDR2 YSYEKL, per germline. Trimming pared 0 bases from V and 4 bases from J, leaving 13 bases between. This CDR3 region has 15 residues. DNA for the CDR3: TGCGCCAGCAGCCAAGATCGGGAGTATCTATACGAGCAGTACTTC. It specifies CASSQDREYLYEQYF.

DNA for the CDR3: TGCGCCAGCAGGGAGGGGGTCCTGAACACTGAAGCTTTCTTT. Translation: CASREGVLNTEAFF. V is TRBV5-1 and J is TRBJ1-1; the D gene is possibly TRBD1 (6 bases). This CDR3 contains 14 residues. The germline V and J ends were trimmed by 5 bases and 0 bases, with 11 bases remaining between them. The germline CDR1 and CDR2 sequences are SGHRS and YFSETQ.

The chain combines TRBV20-1 with TRBJ1-5; a possible D gene is TRBD1 (5 bases). Between the trimmed V and J ends, which lost 3 bases and 0 bases, there was a span of 18 bases. The CDR3 is 17 residues long. Germline CDR1 and CDR2: DFQATT and SNEGSKA (reference sequence). The CDR3 DNA reads as TGCAGTGCTAGTGGGACCCCGGGTGGTCATAGCAATCAGCCCCAGCATTTT. This encodes CSASGTPGGHSNQPQHF.

This clone was recorded a few times. The chain employs TRBV7-2 and TRBJ2-2, with 8 bases lining up with TRBD2. The V gene's germline CDR1 is SGHTA and CDR2 FQGNSA. V dropped 1 base and J dropped 6; count of bases not matched to a gene: 4. The CDR3 is 15 amino acids. In DNA, the CDR3 is TGTGCCAGCAGCTTAGATAGCGGGAAGTCCGGGGAGCTGTTTTTT. It yields the protein CASSLDSGKSGELFF.

The rearrangement uses TRBV10-1 and TRBJ2-1, with D possibly TRBD1 on 6 matching bases. V shed 5 bases and J shed 6 bases, with 11 bases lying between them. This CDR3 comprises 13 residues. Germline CDR1 WNHNN, CDR2 SYGVQD (reference sequence). This chain's CDR3 is CASSRRDTNEQFF. The CDR3 coding sequence is TGCGCCAGCAGTCGCCGGGACACCAATGAGCAGTTCTTC.

The V gene is TRBV10-3, the J gene TRBJ2-5; D may be TRBD1 (5 bases). Trimming took off 0 bases at V and 0 bases at J, with 8 bases between the two ends. The CDR3 runs to 15 residues. The V gene's germline CDR1 is ENHRY and CDR2 SYGVKD. The CDR3 here is CAISESNRNQETQYF. The CDR3 coding sequence is TGTGCCATCAGTGAGTCTAACAGGAACCAAGAGACCCAGTACTTC.

The V call is TRBV27, the J call TRBJ1-1; 10 bases are a match to TRBD1. The germline CDR1 and CDR2 sequences are MNHEY and SMNVEV (reference sequence). This CDR3 has 13 residues. V gave up 6 bases and J gave up 4 bases; unmatched junction bases: 2. CDR3: CASRRTGGTEAFF. The CDR3 region has the DNA TGTGCCAGCAGACGGACAGGGGGCACTGAAGCTTTCTTT.

The J gene is TRBJ2-1, the V gene TRBV19, with D perhaps being TRBD1 or TRBD2 (5 bases each). Per the germline V gene, CDR1 is LNHDA and CDR2 is SQIVND (reference sequence). The CDR3 totals 15 residues. V lost 2 bases and J 5 bases, leaving 13 bases between the germline ends. CDR3: CASSIRGFGNNEQFF. The DNA of the CDR3 is TGTGCCAGTAGTATACGGGGCTTTGGGAACAATGAGCAGTTCTTC. Together with reference TRBV19 and TRBJ2-1, the CDR3 gives the full variable domain: DGGITQSPKYLFRKEGQNVTLSCEQNLNHDAMYWYRQDPGQGLRLIYYSQIVNDFQKGDIAEGYSVSREKKESFPLTVTSAQKNPTAFYLCASSIRGFGNNEQFFGPGTRLTVL.

This chain links TRBV11-2 with TRBJ2-1, with 8 bases lining up with TRBD2. CDR1 is SGHAT and CDR2 is FQNNGV in the germline V gene. J gave up 5 bases and V 2 bases, and 8 bases lay outside the gene matches. This CDR3 spans 16 amino acids. CDR3 in amino acids: CASSLRGAGAHNEQFF. CDR3 bases: TGTGCCAGCAGCTTACGCGGAGCGGGAGCACACAATGAGCAGTTCTTC.

V is TRBV6-5 and J is TRBJ1-1, with 7 bases matching TRBD1. The V gene's germline CDR1 is MNHEY and CDR2 SVGAGI. This CDR3 region has 14 residues. V dropped 6 bases and J dropped 0; count of bases not matched to a gene: 4. CDR3 loop: CASRPTGLNTEAFF. The CDR3 DNA sequence: TGTGCCAGCAGGCCGACAGGGCTGAACACTGAAGCTTTCTTT.

V gene TRBV25-1 combines with J gene TRBJ2-6; tentative D call: TRBD2 (6 bases). V lost 7 bases and J lost 1, with 8 bases in between. This CDR3 is built from 14 residues. Germline lookup yields CDR1 MGHDK and CDR2 SYGVNS. The CDR3 DNA reads TGTGCCAGCACCCGGGGGTCTGGGGCCAACGTCCTGACTTTC. Translating gives CASTRGSGANVLTF.

The DNA for the CDR3 is TGTGCCTGGAGTCAAAGTGAGGGCACTGAAGCTTTCTTT. Encoded protein: CAWSQSEGTEAFF. The V gene is TRBV30, the J gene TRBJ1-1; no reliable D call. This CDR3 spans 13 amino acids. Trimming took off 2 bases at V and 4 bases at J, with 11 bases between the two ends. Germline V CDR1 and CDR2: GTSNPN, SVGIG (reference sequence). Together with reference TRBV30 and TRBJ1-1, the CDR3 gives the full variable domain: SQTIHQWPATLVQPVGSPLSLECTVEGTSNPNLYWYRQAAGRGLQLLFYSVGIGQISSEVPQNLSASRPQDRQFILSSKKLLLSDSGFYLCAWSQSEGTEAFFGQGTRLTVV.

CDR3 amino acids: CASSELAGRSEQFF. The CDR3, as DNA: TGTGCCAGCAGTGAACTAGCGGGGAGAAGTGAGCAGTTCTTC. The V call is TRBV6-1, the J call TRBJ2-1; 9 bases are shared with TRBD2. The CDR3 spans 14 residues. In germline, CDR1 is MNHNS, CDR2 SASEGT. The V segment lost 2 bases and the J segment 9 bases; nucleotides outside the gene matches: 5.

This clone has a single count. This rearrangement joins TRBV5-4 to TRBJ1-3; D is unresolved. The V and J ends lost 3 bases and 0 bases respectively, with 13 bases between them. The CDR3 sequence is 16 residues long. Germline V gene sequence: CDR1 SGHNT, CDR2 YYREEE (reference sequence). The CDR3 region is CASSSSPQSSGNTIYF. The CDR3 nucleotides are TGTGCCAGCAGCTCCTCTCCACAGAGCTCTGGAAACACCATATATTTT.

This chain uses TRBV18 with TRBJ1-1; 9 bases are a match to TRBD1. The germline CDR1 and CDR2 sequences are KGHSH and LQKENI. The trim removed 6 bases at V and 8 bases at J, leaving 7 bases unmatched. CDR3 size: 13 residues. CDR3 region: CASSNGQGREAFF. The CDR3 DNA is TGTGCCAGCTCCAATGGACAGGGGAGGGAAGCTTTCTTT.

The gene calls are TRBV7-6 and TRBJ2-7, with TRBD1 matching 7 bases. This CDR3 region has 14 residues. CDR1 SGHVS and CDR2 FNYEAQ come from the germline V gene. J lost 2 bases, V lost 2 bases, and 3 bases had no gene match. CDR3 region: CASSLTGVTYEQYF. The CDR3 DNA follows: TGTGCCAGCAGCTTAACAGGGGTAACCTACGAGCAGTACTTC.

This chain joins TRBV2 and TRBJ2-7, with D possibly TRBD1 on 7 matching bases. The ends were cut back, 6 bases at V and 0 bases at J, with 21 bases in the middle. Germline lookup yields CDR1 SNHLY and CDR2 FYNNEI. The CDR3 is 17 residues long. The CDR3 is CASRPLGGRQGSYEQYF. CDR3 sequence (DNA): TGTGCCAGCAGACCCCTCGGAGGGCGACAGGGCTCCTACGAGCAGTACTTC. The full variable domain, its missing parts supplied by reference TRBV2 and TRBJ2-7, is EPEVTQTPSHQVTQMGQEVILRCVPISNHLYFYWYRQILGQKVEFLVSFYNNEISEKSEIFDDQFSVERPDGSNFTLKIRSTKLEDSAMYFCASRPLGGRQGSYEQYFGPGTRLTVT.

This chain connects TRBV4-1 to TRBJ2-1, with D maybe TRBD2 (5 bases). Germline CDR1 and CDR2: MGHRA and YSYEKL. This CDR3 is 15 amino acids long. Trimming removed 0 bases from V and 11 bases from J, with 17 bases in between. The CDR3 loop reads CASSQDRRTSGQQFF. The CDR3 DNA reads as TGCGCCAGCAGCCAAGATCGCCGGACGAGCGGTCAGCAGTTCTTC.

V and J are TRBV27 and TRBJ2-7, with 7 bases lining up with TRBD2. CDR1 is MNHEY, CDR2 SMNVEV, per germline (reference sequence). The CDR3 length is 16 residues. V lost 6 bases to trimming and J lost 4 bases; unmatched junction nucleotides: 15. CDR3 DNA sequence: TGTGCCAGCAGCCGCTCTGGCGGGAGAGCTGTGTACGAGCAGTACTTC. Encoded protein: CASSRSGGRAVYEQYF.

This clone was seen only once. V gene TRBV4-1 combines with J gene TRBJ2-3; D is unresolved. Trimming cost V 1 base and J 7 bases, with 6 bases left between them. This CDR3 is 12 amino acids long. The V gene's germline CDR1 is MGHRA and CDR2 YSYEKL. Written as DNA, the CDR3 is TGCGCCAGCAGCCAAGGTCGGAATACGCAGTATTTT. Its protein product is CASSQGRNTQYF.

The rearrangement links TRBV11-2 to TRBJ1-1, with TRBD1 as a possible D gene (6 bases). Germline V lookup: CDR1 SGHAT, CDR2 FQNNGV. This CDR3 spans 15 amino acids. Trimming took 0 bases from V and 5 from J, leaving 13 bases between them. CDR3 sequence: CASSLEGGQGTEAFF. The CDR3 DNA is TGTGCCAGCAGCTTAGAAGGGGGTCAGGGGACTGAAGCTTTCTTT.

For the CDR3, the DNA is TGTGCCAGCAGCTGGGACAGGGGGAGGTACGAGCAGTACTTC. Its translation: CASSWDRGRYEQYF. This chain links TRBV5-6 with TRBJ2-7, with TRBD1 matching 11 bases. In germline, CDR1 is SGHDT, CDR2 YYEEEE. The trim removed 3 bases at V and 4 bases at J, leaving 3 bases unmatched. This CDR3 contains 14 residues. Filled out from reference TRBV5-6 and TRBJ2-7, the complete variable domain reads DAGVTQSPTHLIKTRGQQVTLRCSPKSGHDTVSWYQQALGQGPQFIFQYYEEEERQRGNFPDRFSGHQFPNYSSELNVNALLLGDSALYLCASSWDRGRYEQYFGPGTRLTVT.

The CDR3 nucleotides read TGTGCCAGTAGCTCAGTCCACAGGGAGGCTAACTATGGCTACACCTTC. Translating gives CASSSVHREANYGYTF. The rearrangement joins TRBV19 to TRBJ1-2, with TRBD1 as a possible D gene (6 bases). The CDR3 is made up of 16 amino acids. The V gene's germline CDR1 is LNHDA and CDR2 SQIVND (reference sequence). The V end was cut by 6 bases, the J end by 0 bases, with 17 bases between.

DNA for the CDR3: TGTGCCAGCATGCGGCTAGCGGGAGGCCTGAATGGCAAAAACATTCAGTACTTC. Its translation is CASMRLAGGLNGKNIQYF. This chain uses TRBV2 with TRBJ2-4; 11 bases agree with TRBD2. Trimming cost V 7 bases and J 3 bases; bases outside gene matches: 14. The CDR3 extends over 18 amino acids. Looked up from germline, CDR1 is SNHLY and CDR2 is FYNNEI. Filled out from reference TRBV2 and TRBJ2-4, the complete variable domain reads EPEVTQTPSHQVTQMGQEVILRCVPISNHLYFYWYRQILGQKVEFLVSFYNNEISEKSEIFDDQFSVERPDGSNFTLKIRSTKLEDSAMYFCASMRLAGGLNGKNIQYFGAGTRLSVL.

The V and J genes are TRBV4-1 and TRBJ2-7; 9 nucleotides agree with TRBD1. J lost 5 bases, V lost 1 base, and 6 bases had no gene match. The CDR3 totals 15 residues. The germline CDR1 and CDR2 sequences are MGHRA and YSYEKL. Written as DNA, the CDR3 is TGCGCCAGCAGCCAAGGAGGGACAGGGATCCACGAGCAGTACTTC. Protein: CASSQGGTGIHEQYF.